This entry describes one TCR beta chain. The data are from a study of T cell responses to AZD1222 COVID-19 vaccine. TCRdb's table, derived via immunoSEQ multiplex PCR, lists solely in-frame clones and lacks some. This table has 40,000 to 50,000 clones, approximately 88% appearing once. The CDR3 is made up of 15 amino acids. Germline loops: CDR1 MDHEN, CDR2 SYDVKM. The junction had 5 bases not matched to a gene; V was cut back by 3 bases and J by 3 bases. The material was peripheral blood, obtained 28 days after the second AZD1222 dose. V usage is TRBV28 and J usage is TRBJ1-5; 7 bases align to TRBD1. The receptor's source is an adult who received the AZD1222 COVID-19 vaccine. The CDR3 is CASSFRTGLNQPQHF. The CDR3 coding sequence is TGTGCCAGCAGTTTCAGGACAGGTCTCAATCAGCCCCAGCATTTT.